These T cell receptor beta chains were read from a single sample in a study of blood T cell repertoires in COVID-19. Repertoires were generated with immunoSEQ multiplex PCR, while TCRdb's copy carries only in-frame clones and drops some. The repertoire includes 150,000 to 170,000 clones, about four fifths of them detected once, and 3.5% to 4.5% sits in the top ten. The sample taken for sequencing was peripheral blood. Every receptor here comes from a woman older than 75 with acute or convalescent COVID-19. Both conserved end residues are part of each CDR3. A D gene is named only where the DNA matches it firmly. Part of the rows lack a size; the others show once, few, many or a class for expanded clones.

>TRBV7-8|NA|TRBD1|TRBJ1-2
TGTGCCAGCAGCGCTGGACAGGGCATATATGGCTACACCTTC
CASSAGQGIYGYTF
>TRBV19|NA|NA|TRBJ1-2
TGTGCCAGTTACTCCAGGGGTGGCTACACCTTC
CASYSRGGYTF
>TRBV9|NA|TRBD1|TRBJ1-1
TGTGCCAGCAGCGCCGACAGGGGGCGAGCTTTCTTT
CASSADRGRAFF
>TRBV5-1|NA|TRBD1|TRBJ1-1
TGCGCCAGCAGCTTGGTGGGACAGGGCACTGAAGCTTTCTTT
CASSLVGQGTEAFF
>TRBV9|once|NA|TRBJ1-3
TGTGCCAGCAGCGTAGATTCCGCTGGAAACACCATATATTTT
CASSVDSAGNTIYF
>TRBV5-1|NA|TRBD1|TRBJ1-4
TGCGCCAGCAGCCTACGGACAGGAGTCACTAATGAAAAACTGTTTTTT
CASSLRTGVTNEKLFF
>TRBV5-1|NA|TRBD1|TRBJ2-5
TGCGCCAGCAGCTCAACAGGGGGCACTTTACAAGAGACCCAGTACTTC
CASSSTGGTLQETQYF
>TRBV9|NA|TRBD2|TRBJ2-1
TGTGCCAGCAGCGTAGAGGCTAGCGGGAGTTATGAGCAGTTCTTC
CASSVEASGSYEQFF
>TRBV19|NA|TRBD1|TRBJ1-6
TGTGCCAGTAGTTCAAGACAGGGGAACAATTCACCCCTCCACTTT
CASSSRQGNNSPLHF
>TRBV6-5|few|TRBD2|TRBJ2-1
TGTGCCAGCAGTTACTCGCTAGCGGGGGGGCGCGAGCAGTTCTTC
CASSYSLAGGREQFF
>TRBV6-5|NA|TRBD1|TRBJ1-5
TGTGCCAGCAGTTCCAGGGGGCGCAGTCAGCCCCAGCATTTT
CASSSRGRSQPQHF
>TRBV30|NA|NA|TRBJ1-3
TGTGCCTGGAGTGTAACGGGACCCGGGGCAGGGGCTGGAAACACCATATATTTT
CAWSVTGPGAGAGNTIYF
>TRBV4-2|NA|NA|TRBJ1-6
TGTGCCAGCAGCCAGAAAGAGGGGGATAATTCACCCCTCCACTTT
CASSQKEGDNSPLHF
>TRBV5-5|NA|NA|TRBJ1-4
TGTGCCAGCAGCTTGATACCCTCGGGGGGCGACGAAAAACTGTTTTTT
CASSLIPSGGDEKLFF
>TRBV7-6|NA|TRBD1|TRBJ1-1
TGTGCCAGCAGCAAACAACAGGGGAGCACTGAAGCTTTCTTT
CASSKQQGSTEAFF
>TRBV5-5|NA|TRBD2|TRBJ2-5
TGTGCCAGCACCCCTTCCAGCGGGAGGCCCGCCTGGGAGACCCAGTACTTC
CASTPSSGRPAWETQYF
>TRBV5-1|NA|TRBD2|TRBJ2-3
TGCGCCAGCAGCAGGAGGAGCGGGAGGGCCGGAGGAGAAGATACGCAGTATTTT
CASSRRSGRAGGEDTQYF
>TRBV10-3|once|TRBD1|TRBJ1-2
TGTGCCATCAGTGATTCCAGGACAGGGGGCGTCTATGGCTACACCTTC
CAISDSRTGGVYGYTF
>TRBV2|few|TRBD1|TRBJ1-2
TGTGCCAGCAGTCAGGGGGTGGGCTACACCTTC
CASSQGVGYTF
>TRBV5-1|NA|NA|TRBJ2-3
TGCGCCAGCATGGGGGGAGGAGATACGCAGTATTTT
CASMGGGDTQYF
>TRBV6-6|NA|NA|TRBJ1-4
TGTGCCAGCGGGATCCAAATCGGGGGGGGAAGAGAAAAACTGTTTTTT
CASGIQIGGGREKLFF
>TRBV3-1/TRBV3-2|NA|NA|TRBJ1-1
TGTGCCAGCAGCCAGGGTCAGGGTAGGAACACTGAAGCTTTCTTT
CASSQGQGRNTEAFF
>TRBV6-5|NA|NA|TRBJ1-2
TGTGCCAGCAGCGCAAACTACAGGGTGCTCGGCTACACCTTC
CASSANYRVLGYTF
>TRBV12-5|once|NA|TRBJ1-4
TGTGCTAGTGGTTTGGGGGGGACATATGAAAAACTGTTTTTT
CASGLGGTYEKLFF
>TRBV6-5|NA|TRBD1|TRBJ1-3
TGTGCCAGCAGTTACTCCCAGGGGGCGCGGGACACCATATATTTT
CASSYSQGARDTIYF
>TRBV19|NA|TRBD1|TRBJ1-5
TGTGCCAGCTCCGGGACAGTGGATCAGCCCCAGCATTTT
CASSGTVDQPQHF
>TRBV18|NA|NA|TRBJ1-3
TGTGCCAGCTCACCACCCGGTCGCCGGGAGTTCTCTGGAAACACCATATATTTT
CASSPPGRREFSGNTIYF
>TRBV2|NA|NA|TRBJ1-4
TGTGCCAGCAGTCCGACGGAGAGTGAAAAACTGTTTTTT
CASSPTESEKLFF
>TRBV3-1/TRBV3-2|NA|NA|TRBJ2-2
TGTGCCAGCAGCCGCGCAGAGGACACCGGGGAGCTGTTTTTT
CASSRAEDTGELFF
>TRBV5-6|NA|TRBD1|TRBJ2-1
TGTGCCAGCAGCTTGGACAGGGGAGTTGAGCAGTTCTTC
CASSLDRGVEQFF
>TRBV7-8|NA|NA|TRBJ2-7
TGTGCCAGCAGCTTAGGGTGGAGGGATAACGAGCAGTACTTC
CASSLGWRDNEQYF
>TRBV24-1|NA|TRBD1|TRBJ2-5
TGTGCCACCAGTGACCCTGGACAGGGTGGAGAGACCCAGTACTTC
CATSDPGQGGETQYF
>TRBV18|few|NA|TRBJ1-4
TGTGCCAGCTCCCCCGGTGGGGCGGGACCGAATGAAAAACTGTTTTTT
CASSPGGAGPNEKLFF
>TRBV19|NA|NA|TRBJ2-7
TGTGCCAGTAGTATCAGGGACAACTACGAGCAGTACTTC
CASSIRDNYEQYF
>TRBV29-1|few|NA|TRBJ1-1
TGCAGCGTTGGGCAGATGAACACTGAAGCTTTCTTT
CSVGQMNTEAFF
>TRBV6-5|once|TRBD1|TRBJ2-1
TGTGCCAGCAGCAATCCCAGGGGGCTCGGTGAGCAGTTCTTC
CASSNPRGLGEQFF
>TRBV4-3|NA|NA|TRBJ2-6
TGCGCCAGCAGCCGCGGGACGGCTAACTCTGGGGCCAACGTCCTGACTTTC
CASSRGTANSGANVLTF
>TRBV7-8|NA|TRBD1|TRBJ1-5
TGTGCCAGCAGCTTAAACCCGGACAGGGGGAATCAGCCCCAGCATTTT
CASSLNPDRGNQPQHF
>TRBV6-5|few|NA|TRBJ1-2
TGTGCCAGCAGCCAGACAGACGCTAACTATGGCTACACCTTC
CASSQTDANYGYTF
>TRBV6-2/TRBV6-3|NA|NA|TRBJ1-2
TGTGCCAGCAGTCCCCCCGGGACACTTGACTATGGCTACACCTTC
CASSPPGTLDYGYTF
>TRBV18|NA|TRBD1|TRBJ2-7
TGTGCCAGCTCGCCTCCGGGACAGTACCCCTACGAGCAGTACTTC
CASSPPGQYPYEQYF
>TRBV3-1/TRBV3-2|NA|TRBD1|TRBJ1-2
TGTGCCAGCACCCCTAGGGACAGGGGGGACTATGGCTACACCTTC
CASTPRDRGDYGYTF
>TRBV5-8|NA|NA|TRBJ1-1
TGTGCCAGCAGCCTAGCGTTGGTAGAAGCTTTCTTT
CASSLALVEAFF
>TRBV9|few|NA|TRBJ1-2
TGTGCCAGCACCCGGGACACTGGGAACTATGGCTACACCTTC
CASTRDTGNYGYTF
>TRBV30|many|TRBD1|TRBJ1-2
TGTGCCTGGAGTCGAGACAGGGGAGGTCGGGGCTACACCTTC
CAWSRDRGGRGYTF
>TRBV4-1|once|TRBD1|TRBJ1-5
TGCGCCAGCAGCCAAAGCGACAGGGGCGGTCAGCCCCAGCATTTT
CASSQSDRGGQPQHF
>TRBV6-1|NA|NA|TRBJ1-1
TGTGCCAGCAGTAAAGCTAGGAGCGGCACTGAAGCTTTCTTT
CASSKARSGTEAFF
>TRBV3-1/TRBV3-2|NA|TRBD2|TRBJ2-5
TGTGCCAGCAGCCAAATGACTAGCGGAGAGACCCAGTACTTC
CASSQMTSGETQYF
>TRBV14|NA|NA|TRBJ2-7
TGTGCCAGCAGCCAAGGGGTGCAATCCGGGAACTACGAGCAGTACTTC
CASSQGVQSGNYEQYF
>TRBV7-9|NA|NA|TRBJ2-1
TGTGCCAGCAGCTTAGACGGGGGATGGAATGAGCAGTTCTTC
CASSLDGGWNEQFF
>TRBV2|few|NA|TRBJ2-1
TGTGCCAGCAACCTAGCGAGTGAGCAGTTCTTC
CASNLASEQFF
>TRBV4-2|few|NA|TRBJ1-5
TGTGCCAGCAGCCAAGAACACCCAAAGTATAGCAATCAGCCCCAGCATTTT
CASSQEHPKYSNQPQHF
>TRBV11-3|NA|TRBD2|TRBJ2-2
TGTGCCAGCAGCTCGACTAGCGGGAGAGGTCCCGGGGAGCTGTTTTTT
CASSSTSGRGPGELFF
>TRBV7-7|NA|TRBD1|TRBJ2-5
TGTGCTAGCAGCTTAGGGGACAGGGTGGAGACCCAGTACTTC
CASSLGDRVETQYF
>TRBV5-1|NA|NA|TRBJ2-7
TGCGCCAGCAGTACTAGGGTCGGCGAGCAGTACTTC
CASSTRVGEQYF